The clone carrying this TCR beta chain was seen at least ten times. Antigen specificity is unknown. The data derive from a study of T cells in Graves' hyperthyroidism and ophthalmopathy. Study in general: Peripheral blood was acquired at first diagnosis, ahead of any therapy whatsoever. Regarding the study as a whole: Researchers found most expanded thyroid clonotypes above 0.001 in blood as well. Model-based prediction identified ophthalmopathy a median 6.5 months prior to its onset.

On the basis of clinical symptoms, serum thyroxine and TRAb, thyroid ultrasound and orbital computed tomography, diagnoses were made. TCR beta CDR3 sequences were amplified from RNA transcripts. The HTBI primer set drove a first-round RT-PCR of the TCR CDR3. TCRdb reprocessed the multiplex PCR reads via MiXCR and lists one record per CDR3 protein. The data show 45,000 to 60,000 distinct CDR3 sequences, with approximately 50% seen just once and 9.5% to 15% held by the top ten. This clonotype was sampled from a woman in her twenties or thirties with Graves' ophthalmopathy. Sequencing was carried out using blood.

CDR3 region: CSARVPEAFF. Here the CDR3 DNA reads TGCAGTGCTAGAGTACCCGAAGCTTTCTTT. The chain joins TRBV20-1 to TRBJ1-1, with D uncertain. Germline V gene data show CDR1 as DFQATT and CDR2 as SNEGSKA (reference sequence). The CDR3 is 10 amino acids. V was pared by 1 base and J by 8 bases, with 5 bases between.